This T cell receptor (beta chain) was retrieved from a study of T cell responses to AZD1222 COVID-19 vaccine. A note on this clone: Its specificity is unknown.

V lost 3 bases, J lost 5 bases, and 16 bases lay in between. The length of the CDR3 is 15 residues. Germline V gene sequence: CDR1 LGHDT, CDR2 YNNKEL (reference sequence). The study's findings and limits: Just 5 to 7 AZD1222 recipients were seropositive at baseline. The span of vaccine-associated CD4 TCRs extended across spike, with dominance at 160-218 and 743-854. Repertoires were obtained only post-peak T cell response. A mostly white British donor set with more females was recruited, and clonal diversity was possibly underestimated.

Sequencing was performed with immunoSEQ multiplex PCR; in TCRdb, only in-frame clones are kept and a portion is missing. The profile covers 130,000 to 150,000 clones, with approximately 88% appearing a single time and 3% to 4% taken by the ten largest. The source was peripheral blood, collected on day 0 of MenACWY control vaccination. This rearrangement joins TRBV3-1 (or the pseudogene TRBV3-2) to TRBJ1-2, with D uncertain. This TCR derives from an adult in good health. CDR3 DNA: TGTGCCAGCAGCCAGGGCCGCACAAGATGGTATGGCTACACCTTC. It codes for CASSQGRTRWYGYTF.